The source of this TCR beta chain is a study of shared clonotypes between healthy human individuals (dated by TCRdb to 2018 to 2021). About the full investigation: The cohort comprised a couple of women and three men aged 18 to 49 years. To increase sequencing depth and limit assay-specific biases, TCR repertoire library preparation and sequencing were carried out by different laboratories using diverse techniques. To estimate repertoire size and how much clonotype sharing occurs between individuals, the study deeply sequenced the blood TCR repertoires of five healthy adults. Between about 0.9 and 9 billion PBMCs per donor were obtained by leukapheresis. For each donor, three plates each were used for CD4 naive and CD4 memory, two plates were used for CD8 naive, and one plate was used for CD8 memory. Overall study results and their limits: Naive subsets generally had larger estimated clonotype richness than memory subsets did. Rarefaction of sorted-subset datasets indicated incomplete sequencing despite the large sequencing depth. Compared with non-shared clonotypes, the clonotypes found in all four sorted-subset donors had higher generation probabilities. Pairwise subsampling indicated that sequencing depth was expected to affect the degree of clonotype sharing among donors. Roughly 5% of naive CD4, approximately 3.7% of naive CD8, around 2.3% of memory CD4, and approximately 0.39% of memory CD8 clonotypes were shared across four donors. Because the study included only a small number of donors, the genetic and exposure-history diversity represented was limited. Sampling was restricted to blood, and TCR repertoires in tissues likely differ from the TCR repertoires found in blood.

Concerning this clone itself: The antigen it recognizes is unknown. One base away there is no much larger clone; base qualities are not given.

The donors were healthy, HIV-negative adults who had no recently reported acute infections or vaccinations. Every donor was a Caucasian adult residing in Nashville, Tennessee, USA. Magnetic negative selection was used to enrich CD4+ T cells, after which naive cells were positively selected on CD45RA and the negative fraction became the memory subset. Blood was obtained by leukapheresis, after which PBMCs were separated by Ficoll-Histopaque density gradient centrifugation and cryopreserved in liquid nitrogen vapor phase. Purity and quantity of every magnetically sorted T cell population were checked by analytical flow cytometry. Each sorted fraction had its genomic DNA isolated and then quantified by UV absorbance on a Nanodrop 2000c. The CDR3 contains 14 residues, cysteine and phenylalanine counted. Only CDR3 DNA is held: 42 bases, read in frame from base 1. Based on the germline V gene, the CDR1 and CDR2 sequences are KGHSH and LQKENI. V is reduced by 4 bases and J by 2 bases, leaving a spacing of 12 bases between them.

Using the deep immunoSEQ assay, TCR CDR3 regions were amplified from genomic DNA by multiplex PCR. Extracted genomic DNA from each cell subset was distributed evenly across all wells of several immunoSEQ 96-well plates, and each plate was treated as a replicate. For sorted subsets, each replicate PCR was loaded with 150 to 250 ng genomic DNA, equivalent to 25,000 to 35,000 T cell genomes. Purified libraries were measured with a Qubit 3.0 fluorometer, size-checked on a Bioanalyzer 2100, and measured again with the KAPA Library Quantification kit. A separate single-read 150-cycle Illumina NextSeq 550 flow cell was used to sequence each immunoSEQ 96-well plate. In the original analysis: Because the immunoSEQ output included only junctional sequences and no quality scores, the filtering could not be the same as the filtering used for full-length reads. To assign V/J genes and CDR3, sequences were annotated using PyIR, a Python wrapper for IgBLAST v1.9, with IMGT germline references. Reads with weak V/J assignments (E-value above 1e-6), missing CDR3, stop codons, out-of-frame junctions, or ambiguous translated residues were removed. V3J clonotypes were defined as sequences sharing an identical inferred V gene, J gene, and CDR3 amino acid sequence. The percentage overlap between two repertoires was calculated by dividing the number of shared unique clonotypes by the size of the smaller repertoire. Repertoire richness was assessed with RTK rarefaction, the Chao1 estimator, and Recon v2.1 estimates of unobserved clonotypes. Generation probabilities were computed with OLGA for all TCRbeta clonotypes obtained by the gDNA method from several donors. Not all clones reach the TCRdb copy of this immuneACCESS table, which keeps in-frame sequences only. Checked studies attribute under half of the gap to unresolved V genes and leave the rest unexplained. D and trimming come from the DNA, and the V and J calls and clone size come from that table. For this sample the table gives 1,500,000 or so clones, of which 98% were detected only once. Over 0.3% of the sample is held by the ten biggest clonotypes.

The sample consisted of naive CD4+ T cells sorted from blood. The cell subset or site label on this specimen signifies: CD45RA+ positively selected. Rearrangement joined TRBV18 to TRBJ2-7; matching of 6 bases hints at TRBD1 as the D gene. The sequence was obtained from a man in his thirties or forties in good health. The CDR3 has the sequence CASSLKDRTYEQYF. The sequence in DNA is TGTGCCAGCTCACTCAAAGACAGGACCTACGAGCAGTACTTC.